The 16 T cell receptor beta chains presented below share a single source sample, sequenced in a study of T cell responses to AZD1222 COVID-19 vaccine. The data were produced by immunoSEQ multiplex PCR, yet TCRdb's version contains in-frame clones alone and is incomplete. The sample has more than 100,000 clones, 85% to 95% seen once; the top ten hold around 5%. The sample in question was peripheral blood, obtained 28 days after the second AZD1222 dose. The receptors stem from an adult who received the AZD1222 COVID-19 vaccine.

The rearrangement joins TRBV6-2 or TRBV6-3 to TRBJ1-1; a possible D gene is TRBD1 (6 bases). Trimming cost V 3 bases and J 3 bases, with 26 bases left between them. Germline V gene data show CDR1 as MNHEY and CDR2 as SVGEGT. CDR3 size: 19 residues. As DNA, the CDR3 is TGTGCCAGCAGTTATTCTCGGGACACTCCCGAGGGATTGTACACTGAAGCTTTCTTT. Translation gives CASSYSRDTPEGLYTEAFF.

This chain links TRBV7-3 with TRBJ2-7; D is possibly TRBD2 (6 bases). Germline values: CDR1 SGHTA, CDR2 FQGTGA. V was shortened by 1 base and J by 4 bases, with 14 bases between the two germline ends. The CDR3 contains 15 residues. In DNA, the CDR3 is TGTGCCAGCAGCTTAAGGGGCGGGCGGGATTACGAGCAGTACTTC. This encodes CASSLRGGRDYEQYF.

The chain recombines TRBV6-5 with TRBJ1-1, with TRBD1 as a possible D gene (6 bases). V was shortened by 5 bases and J by 11 bases, with 15 bases between the two germline ends. CDR3 length: 12 residues. Per the germline V gene, CDR1 is MNHEY and CDR2 is SVGAGI. CDR3 residues: CASSTQGGKAFF. Here the CDR3 DNA reads TGTGCCAGCAGTACACAGGGTGGAAAGGCTTTCTTT.

CDR3: CASRYRQGTEAFF. CDR3 DNA: TGTGCCAGCAGATACAGACAGGGGACTGAAGCTTTCTTT. The chain combines TRBV7-9 with TRBJ1-1; TRBD1 agrees at 8 bases. With V trimmed by 6 bases and J by 5 bases, 5 bases remained unmatched. Germline CDR1 is SEHNR and CDR2 is FQNEAQ (reference sequence). This CDR3 region has 13 residues.

V is TRBV5-1 and J is TRBJ1-4; D gene ambiguous. This CDR3 has 13 amino acids. V lost 5 bases to trimming and J lost 0 bases, with 5 bases between them. Germline lookup yields CDR1 SGHRS and CDR2 YFSETQ. Here the CDR3 reads CASRVATNEKLFF. The CDR3, as DNA: TGCGCCAGCAGGGTTGCAACTAATGAAAAACTGTTTTTT. Supplemented by reference TRBV5-1 and TRBJ1-4, the full variable domain reads KAGVTQTPRYLIKTRGQQVTLSCSPISGHRSVSWYQQTPGQGLQFLFEYFSETQRNKGNFPGRFSGRQFSNSRSEMNVSTLELGDSALYLCASRVATNEKLFFGSGTQLSVL.

The chain joins TRBV27 to TRBJ1-2; D is perhaps TRBD1 (6 bases). Germline CDR1 is MNHEY and CDR2 is SMNVEV (reference sequence). This CDR3 has 15 residues. The V end lost 5 bases, the J end lost 4 bases, and 17 bases lay between the germline ends. CDR3 region: CASSARTDFGYGYTF. CDR3 coding DNA: TGTGCCAGCAGTGCCCGGACAGACTTCGGCTATGGCTACACCTTC.

The J gene is TRBJ2-1, the V gene TRBV3-1 (or the pseudogene TRBV3-2); 11 bases are a match to TRBD2. The CDR3 runs to 14 residues. Trimming took 6 bases from V and 6 from J; bases not matched to a gene: 4. Germline CDR1 reads LGHDT; CDR2 reads YNNKEL (reference sequence). In DNA form, the CDR3 reads TGTGCCAGCAGACTAGCGGGGGCCCGCAATGAGCAGTTCTTC. It translates to CASRLAGARNEQFF.

The table lists this clone with a few counts. In DNA, the CDR3 is TGTGCCAGTAGTAAAAAGGGGCCGCAGGCCTACACTGAAGCTTTCTTT. The encoded protein is CASSKKGPQAYTEAFF. This chain uses TRBV19 with TRBJ1-1; the D gene is possibly TRBD1 (5 bases). Germline V lookup: CDR1 LNHDA, CDR2 SQIVND (reference sequence). The ends were cut back, 4 bases at V and 3 bases at J, with 18 bases in the middle. The CDR3 runs 16 residues.

This chain joins TRBV4-1 and TRBJ2-3; D is unclear. Trimming took off 5 bases at V and 11 bases at J, with 14 bases between the two ends. From germline, CDR1 is MGHRA and CDR2 YSYEKL. The CDR3 has 12 residues. The CDR3, as DNA: TGCGCCAGCAGCACCCCCCTGTTGGGGCAGTATTTT. Translated, it gives CASSTPLLGQYF.

The V call is TRBV7-8, the J call TRBJ2-7; 9 nucleotides match TRBD1. The V segment lost 4 bases and the J segment 1 base; nucleotides outside the gene matches: 8. CDR3 length: 16 residues. CDR1 is SGHVS, CDR2 FQNEAQ, per germline. DNA of the CDR3: TGTGCCAGCAGCTCACGACAGGGGGAACTATCCTACGAGCAGTACTTC. Translation gives CASSSRQGELSYEQYF.

This chain connects TRBV6-2 or TRBV6-3 to TRBJ2-5, with D hard to call. Trimming left V 6 bases short and J 9 bases short, with 14 bases between. The CDR3 is made up of 12 amino acids. Germline V lookup: CDR1 MNHEY, CDR2 SVGEGT. The CDR3 reads CASSTEKKSQYF. The DNA for the CDR3 is TGTGCCAGCAGCACGGAGAAAAAATCCCAGTACTTC.

The chain uses TRBV7-2 and TRBJ2-7; 10 positions match TRBD2. CDR3 length: 16 amino acids. The junction had 10 bases not matched to a gene; V was cut back by 1 base and J by 7 bases. Germline values: CDR1 SGHTA, CDR2 FQGNSA. The CDR3 region has the DNA TGTGCCAGCAGCTTAGTGTGGACTAGCGGAGGTCAGGAGCAGTACTTC. Amino acid sequence: CASSLVWTSGGQEQYF. The variable domain in full, with the rest retrieved from reference TRBV7-2 and TRBJ2-7, is GAGVSQSPSNKVTEKGKDVELRCDPISGHTALYWYRQSLGQGLEFLIYFQGNSAPDKSGLPSDRFSAERTGGSVSTLTIQRTQQEDSAVYLCASSLVWTSGGQEQYFGPGTRLTVT.

The J gene is TRBJ2-1, the V gene TRBV5-1; 7 bases map to TRBD2. Germline V lookup: CDR1 SGHRS, CDR2 YFSETQ. This CDR3 is 17 amino acids long. V shed 1 base and J 0 bases; nucleotides not matched to a gene: 7. CDR3: CASSLTHSGLSYNEQFF. The CDR3, as DNA: TGCGCCAGCAGCTTGACCCATAGCGGGCTCTCCTACAATGAGCAGTTCTTC.

The chain is built from TRBV4-2 and TRBJ1-2, with 7 nucleotides matching TRBD1. The J segment lost 6 bases and the V segment lost 1 base, leaving 8 bases of the junction unmatched. Germline assignment: CDR1 LGHNA and CDR2 YNFKEQ. The CDR3 spans 15 residues. The CDR3 protein is CASSQVRQGIDGYTF. CDR3 DNA sequence: TGTGCCAGCAGCCAAGTGCGACAGGGCATTGATGGCTACACCTTC.

The chain has TRBV12-2 and TRBJ1-1; TRBD1, the table's D call, was not compared with the DNA. TRBV12-2 is reported as a pseudogene. The CDR3 length is 14 residues. The CDR3 nucleotides are TGTGCAAGTCGCTTAGCGCAGGGTTCTACTGAAGCTTTCTTT. Translation gives CASRLAQGSTEAFF.

This clone showed up just once. DNA for the CDR3: TGTGCCAGCAGCCTCAGCGTCCGGTCGAACGAGCAGTACTTC. Translated, it gives CASSLSVRSNEQYF. The chain recombines TRBV6-2 or TRBV6-3 with TRBJ2-7; D unresolved. Germline CDR1 is MNHEY and CDR2 is SVGEGT. Trimming removed 6 bases from V and 5 bases from J, with 17 bases in between. The CDR3 has 14 amino acids.